One sample yielded the 10 T cell receptor beta chains listed below, sequenced in a study of PD-L1 blockade in urothelial cancer. Stated time point: pretreatment peripheral blood. Profiling relied on immunoSEQ multiplex PCR, and the TCRdb table lists in-frame clones only, not all of them. Here the sample spans 35,000 to 45,000 clones, approximately 85% being singletons. Material: PBMCs, obtained around atezolizumab (anti-PD-L1) treatment. These receptors were obtained from a man between 60 and 75 years old with urothelial cancer.

The CDR3 here is CSVRTGLRGETQYF. CDR3 nucleotides: TGCAGCGTTAGAACAGGACTCAGGGGAGAGACCCAGTACTTC. This chain joins TRBV29-1 and TRBJ2-5, with D maybe TRBD1 (6 bases). V lost 5 bases to trimming and J lost 4 bases, with 17 bases between them. CDR3 length: 14 amino acids. In germline, CDR1 is SQVTM, CDR2 ANQGSEA.

The chain couples TRBV5-1 to TRBJ2-6, with D possibly TRBD2 on 6 matching bases. V lost 0 bases and J lost 4, with 11 bases in between. This CDR3 region has 16 residues. Germline CDR1 is SGHRS and CDR2 is YFSETQ. The CDR3 DNA reads TGCGCCAGCAGCTTGGCCGGGGGATCAGGGGCCAACGTCCTGACTTTC. This translates into CASSLAGGSGANVLTF.

This rearrangement joins TRBV6-5 to TRBJ2-3; D possibly corresponds to TRBD2 (5 bases). The CDR3 has 15 residues. Trimming pared 8 bases from V and 1 base from J, leaving 16 bases between. Germline assignment: CDR1 MNHEY and CDR2 SVGAGI. The CDR3 reads CASSSSGTGTDTQYF. CDR3 coding DNA: TGTGCCAGCTCCTCAAGCGGAACAGGCACAGATACGCAGTATTTT.

The chain couples TRBV7-9 to TRBJ2-1; TRBD1 is a possible D gene (6 bases). Trimming took 6 bases from V and 0 from J, leaving 12 bases between them. The CDR3 has 15 amino acids. Germline CDR1 and CDR2: SEHNR and FQNEAQ (reference sequence). Here the CDR3 reads CASSYRQVSYNEQFF. In DNA form, the CDR3 reads TGTGCCAGCAGTTACAGACAGGTCTCCTACAATGAGCAGTTCTTC. Full variable domain (outside the CDR3, taken from reference TRBV7-9 and TRBJ2-1): DTGVSQNPRHKITKRGQNVTFRCDPISEHNRLYWYRQTLGQGPEFLTYFQNEAQLEKSRLLSDRFSAERPKGSFSTLEIQRTEQGDSAMYLCASSYRQVSYNEQFFGPGTRLTVL.

The chain links TRBV2 to TRBJ1-4, with 9 bases matching TRBD1. The CDR3 extends over 19 amino acids. J lost 0 bases, V lost 3 bases, and 11 bases had no gene match. Germline CDR1 SNHLY, CDR2 FYNNEI. CDR3 sequence: CASSEGFDRGTATNEKLFF. Here the CDR3 DNA reads TGTGCCAGCAGTGAGGGGTTCGACAGGGGGACCGCAACTAATGAAAAACTGTTTTTT.

This clone was detected only a few times. The rearrangement uses TRBV29-1 and TRBJ1-5; D remains unclear. This CDR3 has 12 residues. V lost 7 bases, J lost 6 bases, and 13 bases lay in between. Germline CDR1 is SQVTM and CDR2 is ANQGSEA. CDR3 DNA: TGCAGCGCCACGGCGGATGGTCAGCCCCAGCATTTT. Its translation is CSATADGQPQHF.

This rearrangement joins TRBV2 to TRBJ2-7, with D perhaps TRBD1 (6 bases). Trimming took 3 bases from V and 1 from J, leaving 13 bases between them. Per the germline V gene, CDR1 is SNHLY and CDR2 is FYNNEI. The CDR3 spans 15 residues. This chain's CDR3 is CASSDRYDRSYEQYF. The DNA for the CDR3 is TGTGCCAGCAGTGATAGGTACGACAGGTCCTACGAGCAGTACTTC.

The chain combines TRBV27 with TRBJ2-1, with D perhaps matching TRBD1 (7 bases). There are 18 residues in the CDR3. From germline, CDR1 is MNHEY and CDR2 SMNVEV (reference sequence). The V and J ends lost 3 bases and 1 base respectively, with 19 bases between them. The CDR3 region is CASSFQGGHMGSYNEQFF. The CDR3 DNA sequence: TGTGCCAGCAGTTTCCAGGGGGGCCATATGGGGTCCTACAATGAGCAGTTCTTC.

The genes are TRBV28 and TRBJ1-5; 9 bases map to TRBD1. The CDR3 has 16 residues. CDR1 MDHEN and CDR2 SYDVKM come from the germline V gene. V lost 2 bases, J lost 0 bases, and 2 bases stayed unmatched. The CDR3 region has the DNA TGTGCCAGCAGTTTACCACAGGGGGCTAGCAATCAGCCCCAGCATTTT. Amino acids: CASSLPQGASNQPQHF. Full variable domain (missing parts from reference TRBV28 and TRBJ1-5): DVKVTQSSRYLVKRTGEKVFLECVQDMDHENMFWYRQDPGLGLRLIYFSYDVKMKEKGDIPEGYSVSREKKERFSLILESASTNQTSMYLCASSLPQGASNQPQHFGDGTRLSIL.

The chain employs TRBV7-8 and TRBJ1-2; 9 positions agree with TRBD1. The CDR3 has 16 residues. V lost 1 base and J lost 5; bases outside the gene matches: 8. CDR1 is SGHVS and CDR2 is FQNEAQ in the germline V gene. CDR3 DNA: TGTGCCAGCAGCTTAGAAAAAGGGACAGGGTATTATGGCTACACCTTC. Its protein product is CASSLEKGTGYYGYTF.